The 5 T cell receptor beta chains given below trace back to one sample, sequenced in a study of T cells in tuberculosis (dated by TCRdb to 2016 to 2018). Libraries were built with the immunoSEQ multiplex PCR assay. The clones in this table, taken by TCRdb from immuneACCESS, are in-frame only. Not every clone is retained; where verified, under half of the shortfall comes from an unresolved V gene, and the cause of the rest is unknown. The sample table contains roughly 19,000 clones; only one count was recorded for around 91% of them. Of the sample, roughly 14% falls within the top ten clones. The specimen was PBMCs. All receptors come from a donor aged 10 to 29 with latent tuberculosis or without tuberculosis infection.

The V and J genes are TRBV14 and TRBJ1-2; D is perhaps TRBD1 (6 bases). The CDR3 spans 15 residues. Trimming removed 1 base from V and 4 bases from J, with 13 bases in between. Per the germline V gene, CDR1 is SGHDN and CDR2 is FVKESK. DNA of the CDR3: TGTGCCAGCAGCCAAGGCGGGGGGCGTAGCTATGGCTACACCTTC. Translated, it gives CASSQGGGRSYGYTF.

This clone has only one observation. J is TRBJ1-5 and V is TRBV6-1; D unclear. Trimming left V 4 bases short and J 0 bases short, with 7 bases between. The CDR3 is 14 residues long. Germline values: CDR1 MNHNS, CDR2 SASEGT. The CDR3 spells CASSVTVSNQPQHF. In DNA form, the CDR3 reads TGTGCCAGCAGTGTAACAGTTAGCAATCAGCCCCAGCATTTT.

The rearrangement joins TRBV19 to TRBJ2-5; weak D call: TRBD1 (5 bases). The CDR3 is made up of 14 amino acids. Trimming pared 4 bases from V and 5 bases from J, leaving 14 bases between. CDR1 is LNHDA, CDR2 SQIVND, per germline (reference sequence). CDR3: CASSKTVTPETQYF. The CDR3 region has the DNA TGTGCCAGTAGTAAGACAGTCACCCCGGAGACCCAGTACTTC. The whole variable domain, remainder taken from reference TRBV19 and TRBJ2-5, is DGGITQSPKYLFRKEGQNVTLSCEQNLNHDAMYWYRQDPGQGLRLIYYSQIVNDFQKGDIAEGYSVSREKKESFPLTVTSAQKNPTAFYLCASSKTVTPETQYFGPGTRLLVL.

The gene calls are TRBV9 and TRBJ2-3; the match to TRBD2 covers 9 bases. Germline V gene data show CDR1 as SGDLS and CDR2 as YYNGEE. V lost 4 bases, J lost 4 bases, and 7 bases stayed unmatched. The CDR3 covers 15 residues. CDR3 amino acids: CASSKRRGGPDTQYF. The CDR3 nucleotides read TGTGCCAGCAGCAAAAGGCGGGGGGGGCCAGATACGCAGTATTTT.

This rearrangement joins TRBV7-2 to TRBJ1-6, with D possibly TRBD1 on 5 matching bases. This CDR3 is built from 15 residues. CDR1 is SGHTA and CDR2 is FQGNSA in the germline V gene. The V end lost 4 bases, the J end lost 9 bases, and 16 bases lay between the germline ends. DNA of the CDR3: TGTGCCAGCAGCTATCGGGCAGGGCAAAGTTCACCCCTCCACTTT. It specifies CASSYRAGQSSPLHF.